The following is a TCR beta chain sequence with its context. V lost 6 bases and J lost 3, with 24 bases in between. Germline values: CDR1 SNHLY, CDR2 FYNNEI. This CDR3 contains 17 residues. This record belongs to a study of shared clonotypes between healthy human individuals. Using immunoSEQ multiplex PCR, the repertoire was profiled, and TCRdb retains in-frame clones only, with some absent. The sample records a few hundred thousand clones, roughly four fifths being singletons. The sequencing input was PBMCs. V usage is TRBV2 and J usage is TRBJ2-7, with D perhaps matching TRBD1 or TRBD2 (5 bases each). This TCR derives from a woman in her thirties or forties in good health. Some clones in this sample may be carry-over from other donors' samples. The CDR3: CASRERRVAGGDYEQYF. The CDR3 DNA sequence: TGTGCCAGCAGAGAACGCAGGGTGGCGGGTGGAGACTACGAGCAGTACTTC.